This T cell receptor beta chain came from a study of Ad26.COV2.S vaccination and SARS-CoV-2 variants. At the level of the study: Once, or twice with 56 days between doses, Ad26.COV2.S was given intramuscularly. Whole-study findings and limits: Measurements of TCR breadth and depth may have given underestimates of the total T cell responses.

Treatment defined: some 20 received Ad26.COV2.S at low or high dose, single or two shots; five or six received placebo; per-sample allocation not given. All samples were drawn on day 63, counting from the first vaccine or placebo injection. This adult donor, from Boston, was 18-55 years old. Profiled with immunoSEQ multiplex PCR; TCRdb holds only in-frame clones, not every one. The repertoire includes under 400,000 clones, around nine tenths of them detected once, and roughly 3.6% sits in the top ten. Per germline, CDR1 SGHNT and CDR2 YENEEA. This CDR3 is built from 14 residues. V gave up 2 bases and J gave up 0 bases, with 7 bases separating them. This clone has just a few counts. The antigen is not known.

The chain carries TRBV11-3 and TRBJ1-1, with D hard to call. The origin of this receptor is a person between 18 and 65 years old who received the Ad26.COV2.S COVID-19 vaccine or a placebo. Sequenced material: peripheral blood, taken in a trial of Ad26.COV2.S vaccine versus placebo. The DNA of the CDR3 is TGTGCCAGCAGCTTAAGTGGTATGAACACTGAAGCTTTCTTT. Translating it yields CASSLSGMNTEAFF.